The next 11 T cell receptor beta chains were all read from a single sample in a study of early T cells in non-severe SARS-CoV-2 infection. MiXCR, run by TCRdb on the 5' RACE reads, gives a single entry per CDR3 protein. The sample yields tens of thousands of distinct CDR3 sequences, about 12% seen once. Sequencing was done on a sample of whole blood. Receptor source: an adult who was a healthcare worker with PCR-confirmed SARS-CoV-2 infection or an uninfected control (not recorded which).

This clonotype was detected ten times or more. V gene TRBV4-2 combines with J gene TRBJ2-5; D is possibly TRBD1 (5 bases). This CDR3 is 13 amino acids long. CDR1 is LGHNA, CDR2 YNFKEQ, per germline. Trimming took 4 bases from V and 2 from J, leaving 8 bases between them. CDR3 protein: CASSRRQQETQYF. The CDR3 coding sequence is TGTGCCAGCAGCCGAAGACAGCAAGAGACCCAGTACTTC.

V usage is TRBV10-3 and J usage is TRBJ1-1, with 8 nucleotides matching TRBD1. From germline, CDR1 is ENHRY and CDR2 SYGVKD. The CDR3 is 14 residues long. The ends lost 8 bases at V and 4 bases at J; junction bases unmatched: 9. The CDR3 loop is CAIGTSTGGTEAFF. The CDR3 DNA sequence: TGTGCCATCGGGACCTCAACAGGGGGCACTGAAGCTTTCTTT.

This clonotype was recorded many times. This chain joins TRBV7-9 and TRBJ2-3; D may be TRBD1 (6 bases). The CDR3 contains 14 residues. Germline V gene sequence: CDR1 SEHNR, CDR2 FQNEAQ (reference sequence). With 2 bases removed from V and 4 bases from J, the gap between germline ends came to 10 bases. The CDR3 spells CASSLSSGADTQYF. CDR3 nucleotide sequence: TGTGCCAGCAGCTTAAGTTCAGGGGCAGATACGCAGTATTTT.

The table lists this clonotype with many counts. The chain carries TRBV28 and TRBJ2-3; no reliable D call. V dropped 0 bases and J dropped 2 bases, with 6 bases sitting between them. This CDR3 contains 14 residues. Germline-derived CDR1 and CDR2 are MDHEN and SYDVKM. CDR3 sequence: CASSLWGDTDTQYF. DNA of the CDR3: TGTGCCAGCAGTTTATGGGGTGACACAGATACGCAGTATTTT.

CDR3 in DNA: TGTGCCAGCAGCTTTCGAGGGGCGGGATACAATGAGCAGTTCTTC. Translating gives CASSFRGAGYNEQFF. The V and J genes are TRBV11-2 and TRBJ2-1, with D perhaps TRBD2 (6 bases). Germline V gives CDR1 SGHAT, CDR2 FQNNGV. With 3 bases removed from V and 4 bases from J, the gap between germline ends came to 13 bases. The length of the CDR3 is 15 residues. Filled out from reference TRBV11-2 and TRBJ2-1, the complete variable domain reads EAGVAQSPRYKIIEKRQSVAFWCNPISGHATLYWYQQILGQGPKLLIQFQNNGVVDDSQLPKDRFSAERLKGVDSTLKIQPAKLEDSAVYLCASSFRGAGYNEQFFGPGTRLTVL.

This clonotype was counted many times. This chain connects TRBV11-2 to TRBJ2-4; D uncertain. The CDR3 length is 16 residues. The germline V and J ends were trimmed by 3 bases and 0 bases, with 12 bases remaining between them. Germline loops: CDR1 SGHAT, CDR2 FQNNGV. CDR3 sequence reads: CASSFQFSLAKNIQYF. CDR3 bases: TGTGCCAGCAGCTTCCAATTTTCCTTAGCCAAAAACATTCAGTACTTC.

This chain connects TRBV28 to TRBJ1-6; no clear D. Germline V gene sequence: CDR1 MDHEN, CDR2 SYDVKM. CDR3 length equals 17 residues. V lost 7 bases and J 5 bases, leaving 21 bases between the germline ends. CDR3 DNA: TGTGCCAGCACCATTTTCTTGGGAGGGCAGCATAATTCACCCCTCCACTTT. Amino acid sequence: CASTIFLGGQHNSPLHF.

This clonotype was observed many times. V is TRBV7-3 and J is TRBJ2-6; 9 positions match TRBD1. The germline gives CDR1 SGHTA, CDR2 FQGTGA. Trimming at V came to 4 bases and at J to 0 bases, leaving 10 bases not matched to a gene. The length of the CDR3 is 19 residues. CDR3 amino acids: CASSSTPGQGISGANVLTF. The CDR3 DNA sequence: TGTGCCAGCAGCTCAACCCCGGGACAGGGTATCTCTGGGGCCAACGTCCTGACTTTC.

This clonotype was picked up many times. The CDR3 nucleotides are TGCAGTGGTCCGGGACAGCAACACACTGAAGCTTTCTTT. It specifies CSGPGQQHTEAFF. The chain uses TRBV20-1 and TRBJ1-1, with TRBD1 matching 7 bases. Germline CDR1 is DFQATT and CDR2 is SNEGSKA (reference sequence). The J segment lost 3 bases and the V segment lost 7 bases, leaving 8 bases of the junction unmatched. The CDR3 is 13 residues long.

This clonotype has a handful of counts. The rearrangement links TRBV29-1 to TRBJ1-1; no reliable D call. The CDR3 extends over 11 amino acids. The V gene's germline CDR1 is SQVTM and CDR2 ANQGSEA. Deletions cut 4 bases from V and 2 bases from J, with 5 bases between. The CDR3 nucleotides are TGCAGCGTTGGGGCTAACACTGAAGCTTTCTTT. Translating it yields CSVGANTEAFF.

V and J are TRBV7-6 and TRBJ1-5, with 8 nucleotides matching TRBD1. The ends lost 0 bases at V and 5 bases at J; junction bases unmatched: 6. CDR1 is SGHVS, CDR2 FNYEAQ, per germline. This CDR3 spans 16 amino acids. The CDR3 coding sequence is TGTGCCAGCAGCTTAGCCCCAGGGGGCGGCGATCAGCCCCAGCATTTT. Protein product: CASSLAPGGGDQPQHF.